The clone carrying this T cell receptor beta chain was found once. The antigen is undetermined. Terminally differentiated effector memory CD45RA+ cells were excluded by CCR7 positive selection of CD45RO-negative cells. The data belong to a study of shared clonotypes between healthy human individuals. Study findings and constraints: Naive CD4 clonotypes were shared across a handful of donors at about 5%.

The germline gives CDR1 LNHDA, CDR2 SQIVND (reference sequence). CDR3 length: 15 amino acids. The trim removed 8 bases at V and 8 bases at J, leaving 15 bases unmatched. TCRdb's copy holds only in-frame clones and misses some; the assay was immunoSEQ multiplex PCR. The table lists about 800,000 clones, 90% to 98% of them singletons. Material: naive CD8+ T cells sorted from blood. The chain is built from TRBV19 and TRBJ1-5; 7 bases match TRBD1. The source of this sequence is a man aged 30-40 years in good health. The CDR3 reads CASGTAGGAVEPQHF. The CDR3 nucleotides read TGTGCCAGTGGTACGGCAGGGGGTGCTGTTGAGCCCCAGCATTTT.